Described below is a single T cell receptor beta chain sequence and its context. The read terminates 3 residues before the CDR3 end, so the remaining end is supplied by the germline J gene. Some clones are missing from TCRdb's copy, which holds only in-frame ones; the method was immunoSEQ multiplex PCR. The sample totals tens of thousands of clones; its top ten clones hold 7.5% to 10%. This entry belongs to a study of T cells in women clearing cervical HPV infection. This CDR3 has 15 residues. The V segment lost 4 bases and the J segment 1 base; nucleotides outside the gene matches: 5. CDR1 is MNHEY, CDR2 SVGEGT, per germline.

The sequenced sample was blood buffy coat. This chain uses TRBV6-2 or TRBV6-3 with TRBJ2-3; 7 bases align to TRBD2. This receptor was obtained from a woman aged 18 to 75 with a cervical HPV16 infection that either progressed to CIN3+ or cleared (not recorded which). The CDR3 loop is CASSSRLAGTDTQYF. CDR3 DNA (partial): TGTGCCAGCAGTTCCAGGCTAGCGGGCACAGATACG.